This T cell receptor (beta chain) was identified in a study of cytomegalovirus exposure and HLA in healthy donors. The wider study: Within an early data release were about 85 million unique TCRs drawn from HLA-typed donors.

It was with 60 Vbeta and 13 Jbeta primers that the PCR ran. Sequencing was performed with immunoSEQ multiplex PCR; in TCRdb, only in-frame clones are kept and a portion is missing. The sample includes more than 130,000 clones, 73% seen only once; the top ten take approximately 15%. Study results and limitations: Rare sequences made up most TCRs, while some public TCRs were found in many donors.

V was cut by 3 bases and J by 4 bases, with 9 bases left in between. The CDR3 consists of 12 residues. Germline assignment: CDR1 GTSNPN and CDR2 SVGIG (reference sequence). Concerning this clone itself: What it binds is not known.

Input material: PBMCs. The rearrangement uses TRBV30 and TRBJ1-2; D unclear. This TCR derives from a human donor in good health. CDR3 residues: CAWRDYTYGYTF. As DNA, the CDR3 is TGTGCCTGGAGAGACTACACCTATGGCTACACCTTC.